The clone carrying this TCR beta chain appeared many times. No antigen is known for it. These data come from a study of Graves' ophthalmopathy and Graves' hyperthyroidism. Study in general: Before any treatment, peripheral blood was taken at the initial diagnosis. Findings and limits, study-wide: It was with roughly 71% sensitivity and 72% to 75% specificity that the model predicted ophthalmopathy progression. In blood, most expanded thyroid clonotypes above 0.001 frequency were also detected.

CDR1 and CDR2 from the germline V gene are SGDLS and YYNGEE. This CDR3 is built from 15 residues. Trimming took off 3 bases at V and 5 bases at J, with 14 bases between the two ends. The authors amplified TCR beta CDR3 regions, and they did so from RNA transcripts for repertoire sequencing. Investigators did first-round RT-PCR with HTBI primers, then second-round multiplex PCR. TCRdb reanalysed the multiplex PCR reads using MiXCR and keeps one entry per CDR3 protein. The sample consists of over 650,000 distinct CDR3 sequences, about two fifths of them appearing once. Clinicians made diagnoses from clinical symptoms, serum thyroxine, TRAb, thyroid ultrasound and orbital computed tomography.

The source of this sequence is an adult man with Graves' ophthalmopathy. The sample was peripheral blood. The chain links TRBV9 to TRBJ1-4; D may be TRBD1 (5 bases). The CDR3 sequence is CASSAAGTWNEKLFF. CDR3 DNA sequence: TGTGCCAGCAGCGCCGCCGGGACCTGGAATGAAAAACTGTTTTTT.